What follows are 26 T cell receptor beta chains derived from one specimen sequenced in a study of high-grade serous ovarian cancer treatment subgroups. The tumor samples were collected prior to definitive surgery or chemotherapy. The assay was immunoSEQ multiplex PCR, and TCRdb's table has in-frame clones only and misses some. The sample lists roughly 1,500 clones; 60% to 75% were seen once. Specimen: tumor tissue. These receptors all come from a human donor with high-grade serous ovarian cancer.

Here the CDR3 reads CASRTGWRENSPLHF. The CDR3 DNA follows: TGTGCCAGCAGGACAGGGTGGAGGGAAAATTCACCCCTCCACTTT. This chain joins TRBV6-5 and TRBJ1-6; TRBD1 agrees at 7 bases. There are 15 residues in the CDR3. Unmatched junction bases numbered 9, after V lost 6 bases and J lost 7 bases. The V gene's germline CDR1 is MNHEY and CDR2 SVGAGI.

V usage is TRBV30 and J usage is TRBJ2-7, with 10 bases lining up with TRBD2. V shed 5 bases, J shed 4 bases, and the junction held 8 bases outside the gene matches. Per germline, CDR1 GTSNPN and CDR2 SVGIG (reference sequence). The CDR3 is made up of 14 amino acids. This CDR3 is CAWRSSGSRYEQYF. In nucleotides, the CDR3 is TGTGCCTGGCGATCTAGCGGGAGTCGGTACGAGCAGTACTTC.

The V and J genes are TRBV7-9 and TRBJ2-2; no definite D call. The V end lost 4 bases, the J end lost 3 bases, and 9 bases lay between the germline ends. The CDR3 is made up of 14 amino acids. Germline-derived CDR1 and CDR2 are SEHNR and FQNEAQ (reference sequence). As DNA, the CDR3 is TGTGCCAGCAGCTCAGAACTACACACCGGGGAGCTGTTTTTT. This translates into CASSSELHTGELFF. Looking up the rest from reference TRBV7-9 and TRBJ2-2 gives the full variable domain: DTGVSQNPRHKITKRGQNVTFRCDPISEHNRLYWYRQTLGQGPEFLTYFQNEAQLEKSRLLSDRFSAERPKGSFSTLEIQRTEQGDSAMYLCASSSELHTGELFFGEGSRLTVL.

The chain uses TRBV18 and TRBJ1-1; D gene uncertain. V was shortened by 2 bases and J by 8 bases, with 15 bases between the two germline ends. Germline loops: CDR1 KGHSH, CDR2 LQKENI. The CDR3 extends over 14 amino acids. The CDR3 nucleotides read TGTGCCAGCTCACCATTACCTAGGGAGGCCGAAGCTTTCTTT. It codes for CASSPLPREAEAFF.

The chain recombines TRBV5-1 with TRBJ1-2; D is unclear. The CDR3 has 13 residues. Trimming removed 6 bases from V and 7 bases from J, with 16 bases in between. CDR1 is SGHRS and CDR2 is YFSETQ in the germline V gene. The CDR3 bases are TGCGCCAGCAACATAGGGCCGGGGAGTGGCTACACCTTC. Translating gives CASNIGPGSGYTF.

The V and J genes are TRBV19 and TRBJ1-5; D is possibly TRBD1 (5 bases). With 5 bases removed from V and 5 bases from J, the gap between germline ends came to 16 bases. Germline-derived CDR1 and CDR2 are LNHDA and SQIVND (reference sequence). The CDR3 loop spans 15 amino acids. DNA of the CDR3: TGTGCCAGTAGTGCCGGACGAGCGGGGGATCAGCCCCAGCATTTT. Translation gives CASSAGRAGDQPQHF.

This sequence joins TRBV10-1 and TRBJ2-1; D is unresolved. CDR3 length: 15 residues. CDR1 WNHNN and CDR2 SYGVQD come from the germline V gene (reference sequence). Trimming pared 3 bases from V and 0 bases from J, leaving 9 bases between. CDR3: CASSDPSHSYNEQFF. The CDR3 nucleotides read TGCGCCAGCAGTGACCCCTCTCACTCCTACAATGAGCAGTTCTTC.

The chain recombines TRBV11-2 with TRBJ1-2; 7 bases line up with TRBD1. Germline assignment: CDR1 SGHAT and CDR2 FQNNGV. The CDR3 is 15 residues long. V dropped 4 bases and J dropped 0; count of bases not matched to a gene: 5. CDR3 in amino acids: CASSSRDSPNYGYTF. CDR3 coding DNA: TGTGCCAGCAGCTCCAGGGACAGCCCTAACTATGGCTACACCTTC.

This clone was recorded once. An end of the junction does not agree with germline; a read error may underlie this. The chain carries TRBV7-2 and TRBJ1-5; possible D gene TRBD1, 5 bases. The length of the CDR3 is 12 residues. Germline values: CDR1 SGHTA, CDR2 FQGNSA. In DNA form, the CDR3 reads TGTGCCAGCACTACCCCAGGGATAAGGGCTTTTTTT. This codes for CASTTPGIRAFF.

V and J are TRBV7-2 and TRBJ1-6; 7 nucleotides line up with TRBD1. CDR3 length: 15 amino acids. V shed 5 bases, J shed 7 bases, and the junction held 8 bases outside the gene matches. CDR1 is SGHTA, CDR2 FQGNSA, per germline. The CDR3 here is CASSPRQGYNSPLHF. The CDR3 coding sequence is TGTGCCAGCAGCCCCCGACAGGGTTACAATTCACCCCTCCACTTT.

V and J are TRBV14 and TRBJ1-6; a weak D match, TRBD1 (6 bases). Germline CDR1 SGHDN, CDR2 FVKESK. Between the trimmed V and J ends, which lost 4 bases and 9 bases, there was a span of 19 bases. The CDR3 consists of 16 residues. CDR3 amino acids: CASSPMGAVKFSPLHF. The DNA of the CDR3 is TGTGCCAGCAGCCCGATGGGGGCTGTAAAGTTTTCACCCCTCCACTTT.

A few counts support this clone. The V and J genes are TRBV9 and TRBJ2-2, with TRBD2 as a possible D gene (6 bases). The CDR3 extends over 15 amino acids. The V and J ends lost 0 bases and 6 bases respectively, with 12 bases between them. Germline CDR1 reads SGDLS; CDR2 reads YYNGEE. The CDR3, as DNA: TGTGCCAGCAGCGTAGCGGGAGTCAACGCCGGGGAGCTGTTTTTT. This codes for CASSVAGVNAGELFF.

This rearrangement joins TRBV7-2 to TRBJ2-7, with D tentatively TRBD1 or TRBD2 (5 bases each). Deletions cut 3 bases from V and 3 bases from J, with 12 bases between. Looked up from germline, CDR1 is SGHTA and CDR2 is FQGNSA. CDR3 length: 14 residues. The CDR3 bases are TGTGCCAGCAGCTTGACCGGGACCGACTACGAGCAGTACTTC. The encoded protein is CASSLTGTDYEQYF.

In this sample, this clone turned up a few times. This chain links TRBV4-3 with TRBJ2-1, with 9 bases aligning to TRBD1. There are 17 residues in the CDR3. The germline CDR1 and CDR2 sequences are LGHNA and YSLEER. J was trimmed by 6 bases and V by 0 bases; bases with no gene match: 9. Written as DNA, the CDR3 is TGCGCCAGCAGCCAAGATCTAGGGACAGGGAAGACCAATGAGCAGTTCTTC. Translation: CASSQDLGTGKTNEQFF.

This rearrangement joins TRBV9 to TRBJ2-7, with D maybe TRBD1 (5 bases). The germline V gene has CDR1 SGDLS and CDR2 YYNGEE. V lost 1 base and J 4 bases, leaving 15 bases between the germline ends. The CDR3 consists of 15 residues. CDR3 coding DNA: TGTGCCAGCAGCGTAACTGTTGGGGCATCTTACGAGCAGTACTTC. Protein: CASSVTVGASYEQYF.

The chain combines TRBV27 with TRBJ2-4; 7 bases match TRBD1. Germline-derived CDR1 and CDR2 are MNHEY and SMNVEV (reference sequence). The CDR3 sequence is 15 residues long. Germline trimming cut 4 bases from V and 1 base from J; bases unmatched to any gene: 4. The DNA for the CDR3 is TGTGCCAGCAGTTCGCCGGGACAGGCCAAAAACATTCAGTACTTC. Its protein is CASSSPGQAKNIQYF.

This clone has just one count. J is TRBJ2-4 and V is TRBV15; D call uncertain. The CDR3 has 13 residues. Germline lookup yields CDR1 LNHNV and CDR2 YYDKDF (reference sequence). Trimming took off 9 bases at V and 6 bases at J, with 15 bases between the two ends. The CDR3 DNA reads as TGTGCCACAAGCTCGGGCGTCGGAAACATTCAGTACTTC. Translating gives CATSSGVGNIQYF.

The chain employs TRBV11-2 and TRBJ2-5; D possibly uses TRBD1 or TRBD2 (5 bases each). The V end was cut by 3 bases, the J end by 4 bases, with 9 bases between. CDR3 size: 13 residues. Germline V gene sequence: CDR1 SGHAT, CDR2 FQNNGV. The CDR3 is CASSFPGTETQYF. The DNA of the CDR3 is TGTGCCAGCAGCTTCCCCGGGACAGAGACCCAGTACTTC.

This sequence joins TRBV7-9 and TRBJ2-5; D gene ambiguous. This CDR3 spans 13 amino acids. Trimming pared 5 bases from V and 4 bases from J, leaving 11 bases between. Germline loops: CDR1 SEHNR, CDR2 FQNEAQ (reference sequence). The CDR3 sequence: CASSITVGETQYF. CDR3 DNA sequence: TGTGCCAGCAGCATTACGGTCGGAGAGACCCAGTACTTC.

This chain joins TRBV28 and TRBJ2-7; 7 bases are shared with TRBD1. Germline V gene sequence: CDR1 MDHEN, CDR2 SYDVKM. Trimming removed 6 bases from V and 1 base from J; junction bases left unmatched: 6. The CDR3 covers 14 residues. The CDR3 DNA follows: TGTGCCAGCAGACTTCCGGGACAGTCCTACGAGCAGTACTTC. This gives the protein CASRLPGQSYEQYF. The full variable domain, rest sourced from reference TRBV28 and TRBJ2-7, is DVKVTQSSRYLVKRTGEKVFLECVQDMDHENMFWYRQDPGLGLRLIYFSYDVKMKEKGDIPEGYSVSREKKERFSLILESASTNQTSMYLCASRLPGQSYEQYFGPGTRLTVT.

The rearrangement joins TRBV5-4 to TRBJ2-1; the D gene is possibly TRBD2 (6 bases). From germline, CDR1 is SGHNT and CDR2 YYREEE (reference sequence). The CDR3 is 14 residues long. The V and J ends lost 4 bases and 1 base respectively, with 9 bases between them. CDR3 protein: CASSLGTSYNEQFF. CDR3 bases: TGTGCCAGCAGCCTCGGGACTTCCTACAATGAGCAGTTCTTC.

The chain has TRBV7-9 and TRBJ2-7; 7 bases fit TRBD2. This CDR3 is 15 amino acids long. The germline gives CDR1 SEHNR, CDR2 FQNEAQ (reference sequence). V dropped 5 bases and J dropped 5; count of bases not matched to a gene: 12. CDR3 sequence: CASSNRAGRFHEQYF. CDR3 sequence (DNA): TGTGCCAGCAGCAACCGGGCCGGGAGGTTCCACGAGCAGTACTTC.

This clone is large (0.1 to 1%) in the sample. The CDR3 DNA reads TGTGCCAGCATGGCCAATCATCAGCCCCAGCATTTT. Amino acid sequence: CASMANHQPQHF. V and J are TRBV19 and TRBJ1-5; D not certain. V lost 9 bases, J lost 5 bases, and 11 bases lay in between. Germline loops: CDR1 LNHDA, CDR2 SQIVND (reference sequence). This CDR3 spans 12 amino acids.

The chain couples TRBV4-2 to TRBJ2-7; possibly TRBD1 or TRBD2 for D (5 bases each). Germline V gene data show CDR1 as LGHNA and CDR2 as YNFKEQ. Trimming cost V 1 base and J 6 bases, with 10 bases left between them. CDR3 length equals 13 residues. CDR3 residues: CASSQAGSGEQYF. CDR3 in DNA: TGTGCCAGCAGCCAAGCAGGGAGTGGCGAGCAGTACTTC.

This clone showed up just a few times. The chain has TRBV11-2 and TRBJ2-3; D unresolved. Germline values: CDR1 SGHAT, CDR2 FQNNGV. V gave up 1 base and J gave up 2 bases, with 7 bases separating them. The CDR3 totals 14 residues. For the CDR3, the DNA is TGTGCCAGCAGCTTAGTACGGATCACAGATACGCAGTATTTT. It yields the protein CASSLVRITDTQYF.

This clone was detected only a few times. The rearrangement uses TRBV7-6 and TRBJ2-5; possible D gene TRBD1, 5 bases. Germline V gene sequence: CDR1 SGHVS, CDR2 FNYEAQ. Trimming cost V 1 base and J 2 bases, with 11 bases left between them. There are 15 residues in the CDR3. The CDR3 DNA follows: TGTGCCAGCAGCTTAGTATCAGGGTCGCAAGAGACCCAGTACTTC. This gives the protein CASSLVSGSQETQYF. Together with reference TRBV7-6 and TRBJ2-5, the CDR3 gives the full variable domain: GAGVSQSPRYKVTKRGQDVALRCDPISGHVSLYWYRQALGQGPEFLTYFNYEAQQDKSGLPNDRFSAERPEGSISTLTIQRTEQRDSAMYRCASSLVSGSQETQYFGPGTRLLVL.